This TCR beta chain was sequenced during a study of cytomegalovirus exposure and HLA in healthy donors. This CDR3 has 13 amino acids. The PCR made use of 60 Vbeta and 13 Jbeta primers. The method was immunoSEQ multiplex PCR; TCRdb's version includes in-frame clones alone and lacks a portion of them. The sample includes under 200,000 clones, around two thirds of them seen just once. For this clone: Its antigen is not identified.

General study results and limits: Specific recognition of CMV antigens was confirmed in vitro for three chains (all CMV-associated). Most TCR sequences showed up rarely, but some public TCRs showed up in many donors.

Sequencing input: PBMCs. This receptor was identified in a man between 35 and 55 years old in good health and CMV-seronegative. The V and J genes are TRBV21-1 and TRBJ2-7; TRBD2 is the table's D call, not checked against the DNA. TRBV21-1 represents a pseudogene. DNA of the CDR3: TGTGCCAGCAGCACCCTAGCGGGTTACGAGCAGTACTTC. This encodes CASSTLAGYEQYF.